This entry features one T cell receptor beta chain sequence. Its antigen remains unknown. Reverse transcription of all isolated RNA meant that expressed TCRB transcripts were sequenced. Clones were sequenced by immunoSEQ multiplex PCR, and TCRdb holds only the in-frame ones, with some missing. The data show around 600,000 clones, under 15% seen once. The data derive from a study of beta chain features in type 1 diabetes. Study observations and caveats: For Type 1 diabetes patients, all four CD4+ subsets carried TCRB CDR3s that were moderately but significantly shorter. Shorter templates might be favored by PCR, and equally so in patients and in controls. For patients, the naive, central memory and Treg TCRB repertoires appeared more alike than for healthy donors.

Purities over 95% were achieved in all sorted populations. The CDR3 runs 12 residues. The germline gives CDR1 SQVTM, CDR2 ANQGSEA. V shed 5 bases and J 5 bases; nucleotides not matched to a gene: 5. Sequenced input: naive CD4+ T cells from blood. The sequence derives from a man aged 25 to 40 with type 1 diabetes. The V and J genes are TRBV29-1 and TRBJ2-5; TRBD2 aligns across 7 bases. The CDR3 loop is CSVSTSRETQYF. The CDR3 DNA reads TGCAGCGTTTCGACTAGCAGGGAGACCCAGTACTTC.